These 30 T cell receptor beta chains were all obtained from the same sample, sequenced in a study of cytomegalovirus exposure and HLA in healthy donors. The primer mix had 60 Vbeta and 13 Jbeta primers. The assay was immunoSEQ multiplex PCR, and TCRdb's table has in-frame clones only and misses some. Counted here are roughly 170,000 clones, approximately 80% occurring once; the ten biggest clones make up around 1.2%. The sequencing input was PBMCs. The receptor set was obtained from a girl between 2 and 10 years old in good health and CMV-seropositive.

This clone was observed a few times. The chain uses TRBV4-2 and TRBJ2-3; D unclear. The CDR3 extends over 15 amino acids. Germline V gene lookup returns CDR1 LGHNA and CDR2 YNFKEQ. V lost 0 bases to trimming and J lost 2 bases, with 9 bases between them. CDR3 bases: TGTGCCAGCAGCCAAGATTCGGTCTCCACAGATACGCAGTATTTT. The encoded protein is CASSQDSVSTDTQYF.

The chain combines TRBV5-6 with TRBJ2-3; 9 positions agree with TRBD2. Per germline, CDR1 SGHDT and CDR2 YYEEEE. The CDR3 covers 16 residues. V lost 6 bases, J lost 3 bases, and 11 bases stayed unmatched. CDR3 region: CASIQRASGITDTQYF. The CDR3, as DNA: TGTGCCAGCATACAGAGGGCTAGCGGGATAACAGATACGCAGTATTTT.

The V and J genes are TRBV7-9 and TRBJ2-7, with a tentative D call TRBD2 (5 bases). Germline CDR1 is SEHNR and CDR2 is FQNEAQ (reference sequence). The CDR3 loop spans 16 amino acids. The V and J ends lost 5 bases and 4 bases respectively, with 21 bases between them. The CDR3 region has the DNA TGTGCCAGCAGCACCTCGTTGGAGGCAGGCGGGTACGAGCAGTACTTC. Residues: CASSTSLEAGGYEQYF.

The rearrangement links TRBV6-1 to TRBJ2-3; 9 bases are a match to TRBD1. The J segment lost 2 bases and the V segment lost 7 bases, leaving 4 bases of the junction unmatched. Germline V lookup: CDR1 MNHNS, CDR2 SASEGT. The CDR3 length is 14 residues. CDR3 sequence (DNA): TGTGCCAGCACTGGGGACAGGGACACAGATACGCAGTATTTT. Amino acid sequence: CASTGDRDTDTQYF.

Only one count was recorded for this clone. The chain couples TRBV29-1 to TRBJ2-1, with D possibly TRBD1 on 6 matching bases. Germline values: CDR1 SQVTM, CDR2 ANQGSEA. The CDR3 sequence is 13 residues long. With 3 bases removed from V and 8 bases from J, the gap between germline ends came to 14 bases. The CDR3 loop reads CSVERAGVYEQFF. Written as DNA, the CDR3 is TGCAGCGTTGAGCGGGCAGGGGTCTATGAGCAGTTCTTC.

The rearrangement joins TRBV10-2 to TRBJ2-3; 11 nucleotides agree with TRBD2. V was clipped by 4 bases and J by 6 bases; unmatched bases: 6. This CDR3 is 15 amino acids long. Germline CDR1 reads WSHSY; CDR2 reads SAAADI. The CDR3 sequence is CASSARLAGTDTQYF. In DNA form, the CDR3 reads TGCGCCAGCAGTGCCAGACTAGCGGGGACGGATACGCAGTATTTT.

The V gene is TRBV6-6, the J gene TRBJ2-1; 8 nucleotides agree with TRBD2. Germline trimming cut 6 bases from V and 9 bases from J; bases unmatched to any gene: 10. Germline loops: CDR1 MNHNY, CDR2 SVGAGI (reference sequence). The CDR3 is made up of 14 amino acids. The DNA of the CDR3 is TGTGCCAGCAGACCGGGACTAGATCGCGGTGAGCAGTTCTTC. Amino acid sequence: CASRPGLDRGEQFF.

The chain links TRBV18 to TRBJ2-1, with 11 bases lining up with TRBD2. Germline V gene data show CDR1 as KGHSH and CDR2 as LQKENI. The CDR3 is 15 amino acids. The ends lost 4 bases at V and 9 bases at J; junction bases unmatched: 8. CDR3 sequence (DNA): TGTGCCAGCTCACTCCTAGCGGGAGGACAGGGTGAGCAGTTCTTC. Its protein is CASSLLAGGQGEQFF.

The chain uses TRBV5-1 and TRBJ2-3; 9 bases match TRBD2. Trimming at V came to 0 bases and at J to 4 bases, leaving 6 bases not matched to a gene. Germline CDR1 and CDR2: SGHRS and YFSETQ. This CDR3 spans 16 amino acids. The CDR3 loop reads CASSLDGGGAPDTQYF. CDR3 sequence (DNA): TGCGCCAGCAGCTTGGATGGCGGGGGGGCCCCAGATACGCAGTATTTT. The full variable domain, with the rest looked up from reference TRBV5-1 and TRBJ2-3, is KAGVTQTPRYLIKTRGQQVTLSCSPISGHRSVSWYQQTPGQGLQFLFEYFSETQRNKGNFPGRFSGRQFSNSRSEMNVSTLELGDSALYLCASSLDGGGAPDTQYFGPGTRLTVL.

CDR3 residues: CASSRDGLSTDTQYF. The CDR3 DNA sequence: TGTGCCAGCAGCCGCGACGGACTTAGCACAGATACGCAGTATTTT. V gene TRBV2 combines with J gene TRBJ2-3; a possible D gene is TRBD2 (5 bases). The CDR3 has 15 amino acids. V was clipped by 6 bases and J by 0 bases, with 13 bases between them. In germline, CDR1 is SNHLY, CDR2 FYNNEI.

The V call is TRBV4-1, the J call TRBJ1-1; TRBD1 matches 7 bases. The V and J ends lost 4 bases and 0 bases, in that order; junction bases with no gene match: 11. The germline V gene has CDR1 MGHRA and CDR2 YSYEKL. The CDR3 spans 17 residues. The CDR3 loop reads CASSLPRDRSLNTEAFF. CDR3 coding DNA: TGCGCCAGCAGCCTTCCCCGGGACAGATCTCTGAACACTGAAGCTTTCTTT.

CDR3 nucleotides: TGTGCCAGCAGTGAGTACAGGGAAGAGACCCAGTACTTC. Translation: CASSEYREETQYF. The chain uses TRBV2 and TRBJ2-5; D may be TRBD1 (6 bases). V was clipped by 3 bases and J by 3 bases, with 8 bases between them. CDR1 and CDR2 (germline): SNHLY, FYNNEI. The CDR3 is made up of 13 amino acids.

CDR3 nucleotide sequence: TGTGCCAGCAGCTCACCCGCGGGGACAGGATGGGGTGGCTACACCTTC. Protein product: CASSSPAGTGWGGYTF. This chain links TRBV11-3 with TRBJ1-2, with 8 positions matching TRBD1. The CDR3 totals 16 residues. The junction had 14 bases not matched to a gene; V was cut back by 4 bases and J by 7 bases. Germline CDR1 reads SGHNT; CDR2 reads YENEEA.

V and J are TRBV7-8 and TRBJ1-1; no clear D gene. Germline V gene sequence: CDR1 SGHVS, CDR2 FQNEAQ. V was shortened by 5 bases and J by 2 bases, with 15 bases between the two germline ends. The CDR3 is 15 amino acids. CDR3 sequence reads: CASSSGTTPNTEAFF. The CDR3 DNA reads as TGTGCCAGCAGCAGCGGCACTACGCCTAACACTGAAGCTTTCTTT. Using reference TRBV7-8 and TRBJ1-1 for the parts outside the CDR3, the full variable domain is GAGVSQSPRYKVAKRGQDVALRCDPISGHVSLFWYQQALGQGPEFLTYFQNEAQLDKSGLPSDRFFAERPEGSVSTLKIQRTQQEDSAVYLCASSSGTTPNTEAFFGQGTRLTVV.

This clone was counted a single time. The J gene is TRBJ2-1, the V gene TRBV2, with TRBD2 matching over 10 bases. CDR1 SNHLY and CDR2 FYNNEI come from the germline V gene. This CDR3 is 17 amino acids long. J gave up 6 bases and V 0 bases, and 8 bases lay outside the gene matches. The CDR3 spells CASSEASLAGVINEQFF. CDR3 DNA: TGTGCCAGCAGTGAAGCCTCTCTAGCGGGAGTGATCAATGAGCAGTTCTTC.

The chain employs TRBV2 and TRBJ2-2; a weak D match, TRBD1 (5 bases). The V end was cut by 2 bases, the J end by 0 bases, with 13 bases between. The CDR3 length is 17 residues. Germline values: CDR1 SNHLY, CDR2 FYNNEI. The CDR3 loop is CASSENPGPANTGELFF. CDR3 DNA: TGTGCCAGCAGTGAAAACCCAGGGCCCGCGAACACCGGGGAGCTGTTTTTT.

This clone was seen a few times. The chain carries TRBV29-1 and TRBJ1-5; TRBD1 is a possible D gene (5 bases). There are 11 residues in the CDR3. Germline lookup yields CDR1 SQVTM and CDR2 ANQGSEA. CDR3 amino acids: CACGGDQPQHF. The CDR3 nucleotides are TGCGCCTGCGGGGGGGATCAGCCCCAGCATTTT. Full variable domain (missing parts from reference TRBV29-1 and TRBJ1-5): SAVISQKPSRDICQRGTSLTIQCQVDSQVTMMFWYRQQPGQSLTLIATANQGSEATYESGFVIDKFPISRPNLTFSTLTVSNMSPEDSSIYLCACGGDQPQHFGDGTRLSIL.

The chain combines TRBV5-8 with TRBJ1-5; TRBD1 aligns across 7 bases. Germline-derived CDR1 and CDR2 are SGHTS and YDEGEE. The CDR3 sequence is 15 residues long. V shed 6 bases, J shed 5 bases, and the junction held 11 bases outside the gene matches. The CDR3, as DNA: TGTGCCAGCATCAAGAGGACAGGCCCTCATCAGCCCCAGCATTTT. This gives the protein CASIKRTGPHQPQHF.

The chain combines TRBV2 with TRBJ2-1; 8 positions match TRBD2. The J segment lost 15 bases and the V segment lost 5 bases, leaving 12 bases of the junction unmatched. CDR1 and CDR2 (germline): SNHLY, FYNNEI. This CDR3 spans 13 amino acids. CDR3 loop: CASSTEGLGVLFF. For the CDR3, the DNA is TGTGCCAGCAGTACCGAGGGACTAGGGGTCCTGTTCTTC.

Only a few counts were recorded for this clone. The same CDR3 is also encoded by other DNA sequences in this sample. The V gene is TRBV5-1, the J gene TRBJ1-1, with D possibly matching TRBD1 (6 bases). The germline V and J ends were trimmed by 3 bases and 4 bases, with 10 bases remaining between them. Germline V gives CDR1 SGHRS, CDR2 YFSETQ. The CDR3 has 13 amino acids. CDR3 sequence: CASSWQGSTEAFF. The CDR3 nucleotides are TGCGCCAGCAGCTGGCAGGGGAGCACTGAAGCTTTCTTT.

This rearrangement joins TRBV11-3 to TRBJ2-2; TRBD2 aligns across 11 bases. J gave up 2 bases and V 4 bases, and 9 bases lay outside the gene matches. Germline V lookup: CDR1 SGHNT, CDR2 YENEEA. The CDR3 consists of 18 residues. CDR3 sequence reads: CASSSLGLAGTNTGELFF. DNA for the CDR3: TGTGCCAGCAGCTCACTAGGACTAGCGGGTACCAACACCGGGGAGCTGTTTTTT.

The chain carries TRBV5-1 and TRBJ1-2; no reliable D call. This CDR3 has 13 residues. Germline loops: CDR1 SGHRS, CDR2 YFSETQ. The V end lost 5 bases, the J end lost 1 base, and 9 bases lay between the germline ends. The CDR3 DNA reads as TGCGCCAGCAGTCCAACAATTAACTATGGCTACACCTTC. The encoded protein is CASSPTINYGYTF. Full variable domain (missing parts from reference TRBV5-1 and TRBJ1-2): KAGVTQTPRYLIKTRGQQVTLSCSPISGHRSVSWYQQTPGQGLQFLFEYFSETQRNKGNFPGRFSGRQFSNSRSEMNVSTLELGDSALYLCASSPTINYGYTFGSGTRLTVV.

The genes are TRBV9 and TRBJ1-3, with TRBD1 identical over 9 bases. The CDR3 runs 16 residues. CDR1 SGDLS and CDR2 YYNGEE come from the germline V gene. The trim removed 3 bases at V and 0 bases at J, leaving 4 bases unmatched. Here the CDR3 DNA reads TGTGCCAGCAGCGGGGGGACAGGGAGCTCTGGAAACACCATATATTTT. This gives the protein CASSGGTGSSGNTIYF.

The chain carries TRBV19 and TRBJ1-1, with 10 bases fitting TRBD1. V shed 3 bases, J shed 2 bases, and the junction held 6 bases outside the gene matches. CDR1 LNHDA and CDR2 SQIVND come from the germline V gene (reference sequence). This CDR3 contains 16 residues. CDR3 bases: TGTGCCAGTAGTATCAGGGGACAGGGGCGAAACACTGAAGCTTTCTTT. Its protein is CASSIRGQGRNTEAFF.

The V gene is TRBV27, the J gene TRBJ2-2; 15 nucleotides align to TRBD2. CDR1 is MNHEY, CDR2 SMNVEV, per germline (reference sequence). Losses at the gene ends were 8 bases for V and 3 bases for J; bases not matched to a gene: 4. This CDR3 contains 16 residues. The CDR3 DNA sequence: TGTGCCAGCGGACTAGCGGGGGGGCGCGACACCGGGGAGCTGTTTTTT. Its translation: CASGLAGGRDTGELFF.

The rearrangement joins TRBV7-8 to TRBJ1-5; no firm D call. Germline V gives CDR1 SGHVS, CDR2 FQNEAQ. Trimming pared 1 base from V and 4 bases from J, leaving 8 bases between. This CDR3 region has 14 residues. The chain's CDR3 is CASSLGLGNQPQHF. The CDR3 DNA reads TGTGCCAGCAGCTTAGGTCTCGGGAATCAGCCCCAGCATTTT.

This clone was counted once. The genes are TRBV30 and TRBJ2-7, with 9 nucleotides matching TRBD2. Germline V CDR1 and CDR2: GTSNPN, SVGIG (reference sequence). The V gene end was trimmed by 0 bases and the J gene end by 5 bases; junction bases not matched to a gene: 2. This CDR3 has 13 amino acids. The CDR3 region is CAWSVGTSNEQYF. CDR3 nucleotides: TGTGCCTGGAGTGTTGGGACTAGCAACGAGCAGTACTTC.

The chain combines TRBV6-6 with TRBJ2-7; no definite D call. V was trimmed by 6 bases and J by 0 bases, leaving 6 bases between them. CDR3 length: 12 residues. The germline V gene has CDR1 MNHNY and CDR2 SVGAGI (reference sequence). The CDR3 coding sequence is TGTGCCAGCAGCCTGAGCTCCTACGAGCAGTACTTC. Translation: CASSLSSYEQYF.

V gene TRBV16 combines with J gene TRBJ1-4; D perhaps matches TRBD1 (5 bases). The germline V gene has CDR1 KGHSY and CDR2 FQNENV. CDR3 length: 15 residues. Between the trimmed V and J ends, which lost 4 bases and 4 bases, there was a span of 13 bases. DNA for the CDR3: TGTGCCAGCAGCCTATCTGACAGACGTAATGAAAAACTGTTTTTT. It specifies CASSLSDRRNEKLFF. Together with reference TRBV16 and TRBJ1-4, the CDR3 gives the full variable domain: GEEVAQTPKHLVRGEGQKAKLYCAPIKGHSYVFWYQQVLKNEFKFLISFQNENVFDETGMPKERFSAKCLPNSPCSLEIQATKLEDSAVYFCASSLSDRRNEKLFFGSGTQLSVL.

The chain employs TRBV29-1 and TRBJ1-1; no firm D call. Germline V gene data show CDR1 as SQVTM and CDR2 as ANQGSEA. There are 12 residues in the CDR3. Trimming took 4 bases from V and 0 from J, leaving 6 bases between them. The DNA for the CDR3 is TGCAGCGTTGCAGCGGTGAACACTGAAGCTTTCTTT. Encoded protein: CSVAAVNTEAFF.